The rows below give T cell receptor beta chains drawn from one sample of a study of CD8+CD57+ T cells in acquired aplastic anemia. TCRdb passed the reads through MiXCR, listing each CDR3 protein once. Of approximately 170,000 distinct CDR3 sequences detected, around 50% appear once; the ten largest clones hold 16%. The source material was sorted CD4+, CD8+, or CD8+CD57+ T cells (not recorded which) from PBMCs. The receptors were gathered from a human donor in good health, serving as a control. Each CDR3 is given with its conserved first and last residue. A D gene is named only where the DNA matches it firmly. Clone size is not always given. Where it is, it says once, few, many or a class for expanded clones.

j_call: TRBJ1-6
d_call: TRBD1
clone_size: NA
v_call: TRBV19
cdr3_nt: TGTGCCAGTAGTACGCAGGGACAGTCTAATTTT
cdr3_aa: CASSTQGQSNF

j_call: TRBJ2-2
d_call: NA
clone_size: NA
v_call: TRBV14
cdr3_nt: TGTGCCAGCAGCCAGGGCGGGGAGCTGTTTTTT
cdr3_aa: CASSQGGELFF

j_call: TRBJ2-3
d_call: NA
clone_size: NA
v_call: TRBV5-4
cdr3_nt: TGTGCCAGCAGCTTGGCCAACCTAGGGGATACGCAGTATTTT
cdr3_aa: CASSLANLGDTQYF

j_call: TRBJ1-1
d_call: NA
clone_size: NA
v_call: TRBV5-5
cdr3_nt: TGTGCCAGCAGCTTGATCGGTGAGAACACTGAAGCTTTCTTT
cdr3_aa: CASSLIGENTEAFF

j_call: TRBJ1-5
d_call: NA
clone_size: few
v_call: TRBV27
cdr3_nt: TGTGCCAGCAGCCCGACCTCTTATAGCAATCAGCCCCAGCATTTT
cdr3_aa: CASSPTSYSNQPQHF

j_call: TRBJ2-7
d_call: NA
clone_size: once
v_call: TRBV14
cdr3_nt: TGTGCCAGCAGCCAGACCCATTACGAGCAGTACTTC
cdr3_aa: CASSQTHYEQYF

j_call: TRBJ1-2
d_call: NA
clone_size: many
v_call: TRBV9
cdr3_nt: TGTGCCAGCAGCCCAACGACAGTTAACTATGGCTACACCTTC
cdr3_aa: CASSPTTVNYGYTF

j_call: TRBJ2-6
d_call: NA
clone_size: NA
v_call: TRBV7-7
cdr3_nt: TGTGCTAGCAGCTTGAAGGCCACCGCGAACTCTGGGGCCAACGTCCTGACTTTC
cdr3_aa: CASSLKATANSGANVLTF

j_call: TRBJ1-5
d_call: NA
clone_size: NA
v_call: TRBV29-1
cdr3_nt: TGCAGCGTTGTTCGGGAGGGAGGCAATCAGCCCCAGCATTTT
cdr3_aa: CSVVREGGNQPQHF

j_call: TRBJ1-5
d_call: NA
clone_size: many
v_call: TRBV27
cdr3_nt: TGTGCCAGCAGTTTTCGGCGGAGCAATCAGCCCCAGCATTTT
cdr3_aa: CASSFRRSNQPQHF

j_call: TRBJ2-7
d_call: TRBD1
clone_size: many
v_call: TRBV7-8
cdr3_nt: TGTGCCAGCAGCAGAGGGACAGCCCCCTCCTACGAGCAGTACTTC
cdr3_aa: CASSRGTAPSYEQYF

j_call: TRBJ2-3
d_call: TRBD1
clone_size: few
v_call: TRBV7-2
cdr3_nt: TGTGCCAGCAGCTTAACAGGGGATGGCTACACAGATACGCAGTATTTT
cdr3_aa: CASSLTGDGYTDTQYF

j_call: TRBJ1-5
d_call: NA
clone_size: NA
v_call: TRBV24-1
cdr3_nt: TGTGCCACCAGTGGTACGGGAAGCAATCAGCCCCAGCATTTT
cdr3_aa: CATSGTGSNQPQHF

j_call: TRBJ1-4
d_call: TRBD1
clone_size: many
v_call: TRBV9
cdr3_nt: TGTGCCAGCAGCGTAACGACAGGGGCTAAGATTGAAAAACTGTTTTTT
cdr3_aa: CASSVTTGAKIEKLFF

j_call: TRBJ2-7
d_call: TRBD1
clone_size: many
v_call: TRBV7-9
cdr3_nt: TGTGCCAGCAGCTTTCGAAGACAGGGGGACGAGCAGTACTTC
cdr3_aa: CASSFRRQGDEQYF

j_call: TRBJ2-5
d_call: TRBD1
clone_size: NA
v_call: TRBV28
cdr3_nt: TGTGCCAGCAGTTTCGGACAGGCACGGGAGACCCAGTACTTC
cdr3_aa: CASSFGQARETQYF

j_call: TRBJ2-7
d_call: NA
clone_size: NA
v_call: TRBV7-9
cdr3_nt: TGTGCCAGCAGCTTCGGTGACGAGCAGTACTTC
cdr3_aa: CASSFGDEQYF

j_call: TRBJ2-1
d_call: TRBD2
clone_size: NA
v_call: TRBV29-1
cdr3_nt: TGCAGCGTTGTAGCGGGGGGGTCCCATGAGCAGTTCTTC
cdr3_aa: CSVVAGGSHEQFF

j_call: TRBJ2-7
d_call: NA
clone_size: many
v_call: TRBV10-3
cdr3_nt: TGTGCCATCAGTGAAGGCAGAAGCTCCTACGAGCAGTACTTC
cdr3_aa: CAISEGRSSYEQYF

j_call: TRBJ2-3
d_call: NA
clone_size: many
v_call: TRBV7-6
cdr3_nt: TGTGCCAGCAGCTTAGGCATGGGCACAGATACGCAGTATTTT
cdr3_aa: CASSLGMGTDTQYF

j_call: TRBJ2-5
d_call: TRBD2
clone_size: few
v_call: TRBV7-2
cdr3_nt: TGTGCCAGCAGCTTGGGAGCGGGAGCTGAGACCCAGTACTTC
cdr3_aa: CASSLGAGAETQYF

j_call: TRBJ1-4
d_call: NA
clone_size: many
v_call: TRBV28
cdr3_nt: TGTGCCAGCAGTTTGGCGCCGCAGGGGCGTGAAAAACTGTTTTTT
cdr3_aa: CASSLAPQGREKLFF

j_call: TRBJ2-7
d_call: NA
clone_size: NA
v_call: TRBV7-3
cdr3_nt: TGTGCCAGCAGCTTGTCCGGGAGCCACGACGAGCAGTACTTC
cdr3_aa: CASSLSGSHDEQYF

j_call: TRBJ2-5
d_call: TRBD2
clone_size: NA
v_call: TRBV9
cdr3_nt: TGTGCCAGCAGCGCCCACCCTCGGGGGGGTACGGAGACCCAGTACTTC
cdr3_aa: CASSAHPRGGTETQYF

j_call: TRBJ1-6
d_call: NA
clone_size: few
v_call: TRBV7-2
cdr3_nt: TGCGCCAGCAGCTTGGGCGCGTCGGGGAATTCACCCCTCCACTTT
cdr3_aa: CASSLGASGNSPLHF

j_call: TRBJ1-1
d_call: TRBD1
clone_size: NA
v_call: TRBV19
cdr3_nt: TGTGCCAGTAGTCGGTCGGACAGGGGAAGGACTGAAGCTTTCTTT
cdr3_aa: CASSRSDRGRTEAFF

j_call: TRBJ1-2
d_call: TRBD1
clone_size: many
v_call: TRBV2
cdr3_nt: TGTGCCAGCGGGGTCGGACAGGGGTTTAACTATGGCTACACCTTC
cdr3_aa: CASGVGQGFNYGYTF

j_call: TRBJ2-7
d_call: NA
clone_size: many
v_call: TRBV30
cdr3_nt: TGTGCCTGGAGCCAGGGAGGCAGGGAAAGATACTTC
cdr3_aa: CAWSQGGRERYF

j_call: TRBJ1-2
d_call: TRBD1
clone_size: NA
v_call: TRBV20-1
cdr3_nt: TGCAGTGCTATAACGGACAGGGGCAACGGCTACACCTTC
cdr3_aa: CSAITDRGNGYTF

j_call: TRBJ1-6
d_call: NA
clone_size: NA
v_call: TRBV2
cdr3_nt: TGTGCCAGCAGTGACCAGGGGATTAATTCACCCCTCCACTTT
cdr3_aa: CASSDQGINSPLHF

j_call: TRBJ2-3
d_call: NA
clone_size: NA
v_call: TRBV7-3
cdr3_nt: TGTGCCAGCAGCTTTTCATACGGCGGGGACACAGATACGCAGTATTTT
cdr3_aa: CASSFSYGGDTDTQYF

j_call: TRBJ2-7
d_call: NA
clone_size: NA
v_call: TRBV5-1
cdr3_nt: TGCGCCAGCAGCTTGAATTCCCCCCGTAACGGCGAGCAGTACTTC
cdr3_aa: CASSLNSPRNGEQYF

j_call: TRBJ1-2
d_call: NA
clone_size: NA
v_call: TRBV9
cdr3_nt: TGTGCCAGCTCAACTACCTCGGGGTCCGACCTTAACTATGGCTACACCTTC
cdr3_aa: CASSTTSGSDLNYGYTF

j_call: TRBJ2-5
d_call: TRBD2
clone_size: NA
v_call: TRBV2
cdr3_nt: TGTGCCAGCACCTCTGTTCTAGCGGAAGAGACCCAGTACTTC
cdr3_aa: CASTSVLAEETQYF

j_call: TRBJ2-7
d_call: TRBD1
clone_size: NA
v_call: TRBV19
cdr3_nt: TGTGCCAGTAGCACCCACCGACAGGGAACCTACGAGCAGTACTTC
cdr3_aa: CASSTHRQGTYEQYF

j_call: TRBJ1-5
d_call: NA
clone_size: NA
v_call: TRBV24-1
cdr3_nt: TGTGCCACCAGTGGCTCGCGACCCCCCGGGTCACAAGAGACCCAGCATTTT
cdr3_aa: CATSGSRPPGSQETQHF

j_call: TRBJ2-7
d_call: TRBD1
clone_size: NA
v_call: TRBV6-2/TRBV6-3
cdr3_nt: TGTGCCAGCAGGAGATCCTTTTACCTGGACAGGGGGAAAGAGCGGTACTTC
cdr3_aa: CASRRSFYLDRGKERYF

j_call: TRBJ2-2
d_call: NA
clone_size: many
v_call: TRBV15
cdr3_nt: TGTGCCACCAGCAACCCGGTAGGGGTCAACACCGGGGAGCTGTTTTTT
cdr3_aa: CATSNPVGVNTGELFF

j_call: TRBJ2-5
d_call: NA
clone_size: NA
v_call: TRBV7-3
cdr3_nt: TGTGCCAGCAGCTTATGGGACTCGCAAGAGACCCAGTACTTC
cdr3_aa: CASSLWDSQETQYF

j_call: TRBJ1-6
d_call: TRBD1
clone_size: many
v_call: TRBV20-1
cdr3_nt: TGCAGTGCTAGAGGGGGACAGTCCGGATTTTGGCCCCTCCACTTT
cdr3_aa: CSARGGQSGFWPLHF